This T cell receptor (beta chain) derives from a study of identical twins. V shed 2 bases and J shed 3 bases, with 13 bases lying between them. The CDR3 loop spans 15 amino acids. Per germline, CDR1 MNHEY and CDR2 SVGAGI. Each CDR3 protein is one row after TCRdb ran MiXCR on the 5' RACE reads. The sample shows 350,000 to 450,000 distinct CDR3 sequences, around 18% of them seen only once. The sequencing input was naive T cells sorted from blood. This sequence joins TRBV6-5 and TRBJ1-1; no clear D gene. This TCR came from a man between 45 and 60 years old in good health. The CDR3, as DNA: TGTGCCAGCAGTTACGGGCCCGGGGAGGACACTGAAGCTTTCTTT. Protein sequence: CASSYGPGEDTEAFF.